This T cell receptor beta chain was obtained from a study of cytomegalovirus exposure and HLA in healthy donors. Regarding the study as a whole: The CMV antigen specificity of a few CMV-associated chains was confirmed through in vitro analysis. A list of approximately 150 TCR beta chains associated with cytomegalovirus was given.

The V gene end was trimmed by 4 bases and the J gene end by 3 bases; junction bases not matched to a gene: 4. The CDR3 contains 14 residues. Germline V gene data show CDR1 as SGHRS and CDR2 as YFSETQ. Method: immunoSEQ multiplex PCR; TCRdb's copy keeps in-frame clones and lacks some. The repertoire holds about 200,000 clones, with about 81% as singletons. A remark on this clone: Its antigen is unknown.

Separation from the roughly 670-subject first cohort characterized the roughly 110-subject validation cohort, to which the donors belonged. This TCR was recovered from a woman in her twenties or thirties in good health and CMV-seronegative. The chain couples TRBV5-1 to TRBJ2-1; 7 nucleotides align to TRBD2. Source material: PBMCs. Here the CDR3 reads CASSQSGNYNEQFF. DNA for the CDR3: TGCGCCAGCAGCCAGAGCGGGAACTACAATGAGCAGTTCTTC.